Included here is one T cell receptor (beta chain) sequence, with context. The source of the sample is a study of sequential checkpoint blockade in melanoma. About the research overall: Randomization was 1:1 between first-line nivolumab→ipilimumab and ipilimumab→nivolumab.

The J segment lost 1 base and the V segment lost 4 bases, leaving 4 bases of the junction unmatched. The CDR3 is 14 residues long. Germline V gives CDR1 MGHDK, CDR2 SYGVNS. Generated by immunoSEQ multiplex PCR, the TCRdb table keeps only in-frame clones and is missing some. The repertoire holds more than 9,500 clones, with roughly 81% as singletons. Treatment: randomized to nivolumab then ipilimumab (arm A) or the reverse (arm B). From thawed PBMCs, live CD3+CD8+ cells negative for CD19 and CD56 were sorted. The source is a human donor with melanoma. The chain has TRBV25-1 and TRBJ2-7; 7 bases line up with TRBD1. The sequenced sample was CD8+ T cells sorted from blood (inferred from file names), obtained from a patient given nivolumab and ipilimumab in sequence. CDR3 coding DNA: TGTGCCAGCAGTGCCCGGGACAGTTCCTACGAGCAGTACTTC. Translation gives CASSARDSSYEQYF.